Following are 23 T cell receptor beta chains from one sample sequenced in a study of T cells in women clearing cervical HPV infection. Assay: immunoSEQ multiplex PCR; the TCRdb copy retains only in-frame clones and omits some. Seen in this sample are tens of thousands of clones; the ten most common clones hold about 23%. The sample consisted of blood buffy coat. The receptors originated from a woman between 18 and 70 years old with a cervical HPV16 infection that either progressed to CIN3+ or cleared (not recorded which).

Concerning this clone itself: The read stops 3 residues short of the end of the CDR3; the missing end is completed from the germline J gene. The chain has TRBV2 and TRBJ2-1; TRBD2 agrees at 8 bases. The CDR3 consists of 18 residues. CDR1 is SNHLY, CDR2 FYNNEI, per germline. Trimming removed 3 bases from V and 3 bases from J; junction bases left unmatched: 13. CDR3 residues: CASSERAFRAGGYNEQFF. CDR3 DNA (partial): TGTGCCAGCAGTGAGAGGGCCTTTCGCGCGGGAGGCTACAATGAG.

On this clone: The DNA ends 3 residues before the CDR3 does, and the rest of the CDR3 is filled in from the germline J gene. The chain has TRBV10-2 and TRBJ2-1, with D perhaps matching TRBD2 (7 bases). V dropped 3 bases and J dropped 5 bases, with 14 bases sitting between them. The CDR3 covers 15 residues. Germline CDR1 and CDR2: WSHSY and SAAADI. CDR3 DNA, as far as it was read: TGCGCCAGCAGTGACGTAGGGGGACTACACAATGAG. Translated: CASSDVGGLHNE. The CDR3 in its entirety is CASSDVGGLHNEQFF.

As regards this clone: The read terminates 3 residues ahead of where the CDR3 ends, so the germline J gene completes it. This sequence joins TRBV5-1 and TRBJ1-2, with unresolved D. This CDR3 has 12 amino acids. The germline gives CDR1 SGHRS, CDR2 YFSETQ. The V and J ends lost 4 bases and 5 bases respectively, with 9 bases between them. The CDR3 bases that were read are TGCGCCAGCAGCCCAACTCGGTATGGC. Encoded protein: CASSPTRYG. The whole CDR3 region reads CASSPTRYGYTF.

The CDR3 protein is CASSSQGGQPQHF. CDR3 DNA (partial): TGTGCCAGCAGCTCCCAGGGGGGACAGCCC. The V gene is TRBV7-6, the J gene TRBJ1-5; 7 bases are a match to TRBD1. The CDR3 goes on 3 residues after the read ends, and that part is filled in from the germline J gene. The germline V gene has CDR1 SGHVS and CDR2 FNYEAQ. Losses at the gene ends were 4 bases for V and 7 bases for J; bases not matched to a gene: 4. There are 13 residues in the CDR3.

With respect to this clone: The missing CDR3 end, 3 residues past where the read stops, is filled in from the germline J gene. The rearrangement uses TRBV5-1 and TRBJ2-3; 9 bases are a match to TRBD1. The CDR3 consists of 16 residues. J lost 4 bases, V lost 4 bases, and 10 bases had no gene match. Per germline, CDR1 SGHRS and CDR2 YFSETQ. This CDR3 is CASSPLGTGMPDTQYF. The part of the CDR3 DNA that was read is TGCGCCAGCAGCCCCCTAGGGACAGGGATGCCAGATACG.

Partial CDR3 DNA: TGTGCCAGCAGCCCCTCGGGGGACAGACAAGAGACC. Translated, it gives CASSPSGDRQET. The entire CDR3 protein reads CASSPSGDRQETQYF. This rearrangement joins TRBV5-4 to TRBJ2-5, with a tentative D call TRBD1 (7 bases). The read gets to within 3 residues of the CDR3 end, and the germline J gene fills in the rest. Looked up from germline, CDR1 is SGHNT and CDR2 is YYREEE (reference sequence). This CDR3 region has 15 residues. V gave up 4 bases and J gave up 2 bases, with 15 bases separating them.

Concerning this clone itself: The CDR3 goes on 3 residues after the read ends, and that part is filled in from the germline J gene. The chain couples TRBV7-8 to TRBJ1-3; D gene unclear. Per germline, CDR1 SGHVS and CDR2 FQNEAQ. V was cut by 6 bases and J by 0 bases, with 18 bases left in between. The CDR3 consists of 17 residues. CDR3 loop: CASSFSFSTTSGNTIYF. CDR3 bases read: TGTGCCAGCAGTTTTTCCTTCAGCACTACCTCTGGAAACACC.

Regarding this clone: Read sequence stops 3 residues before the CDR3 end, and the germline J gene provides the missing end. The rearrangement joins TRBV20-1 to TRBJ2-7; 12 bases are a match to TRBD2. The V and J ends lost 6 bases and 2 bases, in that order; junction bases with no gene match: 14. There are 17 residues in the CDR3. From germline, CDR1 is DFQATT and CDR2 SNEGSKA (reference sequence). The covered CDR3 bases are TGCAGTGCCTCCCCGGGTCTAGCGGGGGGGCCGACCTACGAG. Its translation: CSASPGLAGGPTYE. The CDR3 in full is CSASPGLAGGPTYEQYF.

Regarding this clone: The CDR3 end falls 3 residues outside the read, so it is completed with the germline J gene. The chain employs TRBV18 and TRBJ1-2, with 8 bases matching TRBD1. J gave up 6 bases and V 4 bases, and 4 bases lay outside the gene matches. The CDR3 has 13 residues. Germline CDR1 KGHSH, CDR2 LQKENI. CDR3 sequence: CASSQTGVDGYTF. CDR3 bases read: TGTGCCAGCTCACAGACAGGGGTAGATGGC.

As for this clone: The read gets to within 3 residues of the CDR3 end, and the germline J gene fills in the rest. The gene calls are TRBV6-2 or TRBV6-3 and TRBJ2-1; tentatively, D is TRBD2 (5 bases). Germline V gene data show CDR1 as MNHEY and CDR2 as SVGEGT. Trimming stripped 5 bases from V and 2 bases from J, with 10 bases between. This CDR3 contains 14 residues. CDR3 region: CASSEGTAYNEQFF. The part of the CDR3 DNA that was read is TGTGCCAGCAGTGAGGGTACCGCCTACAATGAG.

Remarks on this clone: Read sequence stops 3 residues before the CDR3 end, and the germline J gene provides the missing end. This chain joins TRBV19 and TRBJ2-5; 15 nucleotides line up with TRBD2. The V gene end was trimmed by 4 bases and the J gene end by 0 bases; junction bases not matched to a gene: 9. This CDR3 spans 19 amino acids. The germline V gene has CDR1 LNHDA and CDR2 SQIVND (reference sequence). The CDR3 region is CASSKGTSGGITYQETQYF. The sequenced part of the CDR3 DNA is TGTGCCAGTAGTAAAGGGACTAGCGGGGGGATAACGTACCAAGAGACC.

With regard to this clone: The read halts 3 residues ahead of the CDR3 end, with the missing end drawn from the germline J gene. The rearrangement links TRBV5-8 to TRBJ2-5, with TRBD2 matching over 7 bases. Trimming at V came to 4 bases and at J to 2 bases, leaving 5 bases not matched to a gene. The CDR3 is made up of 14 amino acids. Germline V gene data show CDR1 as SGHTS and CDR2 as YDEGEE. The CDR3 loop is CASSRGLIQETQYF. CDR3 bases read: TGTGCCAGCAGCCGGGGACTAATACAAGAGACC. Full variable domain (missing parts from reference TRBV5-8 and TRBJ2-5): EAGVTQSPTHLIKTRGQQATLRCSPISGHTSVYWYQQALGLGLQFLLWYDEGEERNRGNFPPRFSGRQFPNYSSELNVNALELEDSALYLCASSRGLIQETQYFGPGTRLLVL.

Turning to this clone: The CDR3 goes on 3 residues after the read ends, and that part is filled in from the germline J gene. The V call is TRBV18, the J call TRBJ2-1; TRBD2 might be the D (6 bases). The CDR3 length is 15 residues. The V gene lost 1 base and the J gene lost 9 bases, with 16 bases spanning the gap. The V gene's germline CDR1 is KGHSH and CDR2 LQKENI. The sequenced CDR3 bases are TGTGCCAGCTCACCACTGGGGGACTCGCCGGGTGAG. Translation gives CASSPLGDSPGE. The entire CDR3 protein is CASSPLGDSPGEQFF.

Concerning this clone: The read ends 3 residues before the CDR3 terminus; that terminus is restored from the germline J gene. The V and J genes are TRBV11-2 and TRBJ1-1, with TRBD1 matching 8 bases. Germline V gives CDR1 SGHAT, CDR2 FQNNGV. The CDR3 has 14 amino acids. V lost 5 bases and J lost 4; bases outside the gene matches: 6. The DNA read from the CDR3 is TGTGCCAGCAGCCACGGACAGGGAGGCACTGAA. This gives the protein CASSHGQGGTE. The CDR3 as a whole reads CASSHGQGGTEAFF.

As concerns this clone: The read terminates 3 residues before the CDR3 end, so the remaining end is supplied by the germline J gene. V gene TRBV30 combines with J gene TRBJ2-3; maybe TRBD1 (5 bases). Germline CDR1 and CDR2: GTSNPN and SVGIG (reference sequence). The CDR3 is 14 amino acids. The covered CDR3 bases are TGTGCCTGGAACCCTGGCACAGGCGGCCAGCCG. This translates into CAWNPGTGGQP. The whole CDR3 sequence reads CAWNPGTGGQPQYF.

To note about this clone: The missing CDR3 end, 3 residues past where the read stops, is filled in from the germline J gene. The V and J genes are TRBV13 and TRBJ2-1; TRBD2 matches at 11 bases. There are 15 residues in the CDR3. V was pared by 4 bases and J by 7 bases, with 6 bases of the junction left unmatched. CDR1 is PRHDT and CDR2 is FYEKMQ in the germline V gene (reference sequence). The CDR3 DNA, read in part, is TGTGCCAGCAGCTCGCTAGCGGGGGGAATGAATGAG. Its translation: CASSSLAGGMNE. The complete CDR3 protein is CASSSLAGGMNEQFF.

Notes on this clone: The read terminates 3 residues ahead of where the CDR3 ends, so the germline J gene completes it. This chain connects TRBV6-4 to TRBJ2-1; D is perhaps TRBD1 or TRBD2 (5 bases each). Germline values: CDR1 MRHNA, CDR2 SNTAGT. The CDR3 consists of 13 residues. Trimming shortened V by 6 bases and J by 2 bases, and 8 bases separated the two germline ends. The sequenced part of the CDR3 DNA is TGTGCCAGCAGCGAGGGGACCTACAATGAG. It codes for CASSEGTYNE. The entire CDR3 reads CASSEGTYNEQFF.

On this clone: Read coverage stops 3 residues before the CDR3 terminus; the germline J gene supplies the remainder. The chain links TRBV7-9 to TRBJ1-1, with TRBD1 matching 8 bases. CDR1 and CDR2 from the germline V gene are SEHNR and FQNEAQ (reference sequence). There are 13 residues in the CDR3. CDR3 sequence: CASSPPGQEGAFF. Partial CDR3 DNA: TGTGCCAGCAGCCCCCCGGGACAGGAGGGG.

Regarding this clone: The read finishes 3 residues shy of the CDR3 end, and the germline J gene is used to complete it. The chain uses TRBV6-2 or TRBV6-3 and TRBJ2-7; TRBD1 or TRBD2 may be the D gene (5 bases each). Germline CDR1 and CDR2: MNHEY and SVGEGT. The V end was cut by 6 bases, the J end by 4 bases, with 16 bases between. The CDR3 is made up of 14 amino acids. CDR3 sequence reads: CASSDSPGSYEQYF. CDR3 DNA, as far as it was read: TGTGCCAGCAGCGACAGCCCTGGGAGTTACGAG.

The CDR3 sequence: CASSRTVTSSGANVLFF. CDR3 bases read: TGTGCCAGTTCCCGAACAGTCACTAGCTCTGGGGCCAACGTG. The rearrangement links TRBV19 to TRBJ2-2; D might be TRBD2 (6 bases). The read falls 3 residues short of the CDR3 end, and the missing part is taken from the germline J gene. The germline V gene encodes CDR1 LNHDA and CDR2 SQIVND (reference sequence). The CDR3 is 17 residues long.

Comments on this clone: The read comes to an end 3 residues before the CDR3 does, leaving the germline J gene to fill in the end. The chain recombines TRBV29-1 with TRBJ2-7; no firm D call. Germline V CDR1 and CDR2: SQVTM, ANQGSEA. Trimming stripped 7 bases from V and 0 bases from J, with 10 bases between. The CDR3 runs to 12 residues. The part of the CDR3 DNA that was read is TGCAGCGGTACAGTGTCCTCCTACGAG. It translates to CSGTVSSYE. The full CDR3 protein reads CSGTVSSYEQYF.

As regards this clone: At one end, the junction sequence differs from germline, possibly due to a read error. With the read ending 3 residues before the CDR3 end, the germline J gene is used to fill in that end. The chain employs TRBV7-7 and TRBJ2-1, with 7 bases that match TRBD1. Germline CDR1 SSHAT, CDR2 FNYEAQ (reference sequence). This CDR3 has 15 residues. The CDR3 sequence is CASSPRQGTYNEQFF. Partial CDR3 DNA: TGTGCTAGCAGCCCACGACAGGGTACCTACAATGAG.

The CDR3 bases that were read are TGCGCCAGCAGCTTGACCTCCGACAGGCACTATGGC. Its protein product is CASSLTSDRHYG. The full CDR3 reads CASSLTSDRHYGYTF. The rearrangement links TRBV5-1 to TRBJ1-2; the D gene is possibly TRBD1 (6 bases). Sequencing ends 3 residues short of the CDR3 end; the germline J gene provides the rest. Trimming cost V 1 base and J 3 bases, with 13 bases left between them. CDR1 SGHRS and CDR2 YFSETQ come from the germline V gene. This CDR3 is 15 amino acids long.